A single sample gave rise to the 31 T cell receptor beta chains below, sequenced in a study of cytomegalovirus exposure and HLA in healthy donors. PCR used 60 Vbeta primers and 13 Jbeta primers. Data came from immunoSEQ multiplex PCR; TCRdb stores just in-frame clones and leaves some out. The sample consists of some 200,000 clones, 80% to 90% of them appearing once. Specimen: PBMCs. These receptors were taken from a young woman in good health and CMV-seronegative.

The rearrangement uses TRBV4-1 and TRBJ2-7; tentatively, D is TRBD1 (5 bases). Germline V gene data show CDR1 as MGHRA and CDR2 as YSYEKL. Deletions cut 3 bases from V and 0 bases from J, with 12 bases between. The CDR3 is 15 residues long. The CDR3 coding sequence is TGCGCCAGCAGCCAGCCACAGACAGACTCCTACGAGCAGTACTTC. Protein sequence: CASSQPQTDSYEQYF.

V usage is TRBV2 and J usage is TRBJ1-1; 9 bases are shared with TRBD1. The CDR3 consists of 14 residues. Germline values: CDR1 SNHLY, CDR2 FYNNEI. V shed 6 bases and J 1 base; nucleotides not matched to a gene: 3. The CDR3 bases are TGTGCCAGCAGAGTGACAGGGGGGAACACTGAAGCTTTCTTT. Residues: CASRVTGGNTEAFF.

This chain joins TRBV23-1 and TRBJ2-7, with D tentatively TRBD1 (6 bases). Being an ORF, TRBV23-1 has a function that is uncertain. Between the trimmed V and J ends, which lost 3 bases and 6 bases, there was a span of 21 bases. This CDR3 has 16 amino acids. The CDR3 DNA is TGCGCCAGCAGTCACCCAGGGGTGAGAGGGGAAGGCGAGCAGTACTTC. Its protein product is CASSHPGVRGEGEQYF.

V usage is TRBV4-3 and J usage is TRBJ2-1, with D possibly matching TRBD1 (6 bases). Germline V CDR1 and CDR2: LGHNA, YSLEER. The V gene lost 0 bases and the J gene lost 7 bases, with 7 bases spanning the gap. The CDR3 consists of 13 residues. The CDR3 region has the DNA TGCGCCAGCAGCCAAGAAAGGGGGAATGAGCAGTTCTTC. As protein: CASSQERGNEQFF.

The genes are TRBV2 and TRBJ2-3; D remains ambiguous. There are 16 residues in the CDR3. The germline V gene encodes CDR1 SNHLY and CDR2 FYNNEI. V gave up 4 bases and J gave up 0 bases, with 14 bases separating them. This CDR3 reads CASSGFLLTSTDTQYF. CDR3 sequence (DNA): TGTGCCAGCAGTGGCTTCTTACTTACTAGCACAGATACGCAGTATTTT. Supplemented by reference TRBV2 and TRBJ2-3, the full variable domain reads EPEVTQTPSHQVTQMGQEVILRCVPISNHLYFYWYRQILGQKVEFLVSFYNNEISEKSEIFDDQFSVERPDGSNFTLKIRSTKLEDSAMYFCASSGFLLTSTDTQYFGPGTRLTVL.

This clone was recorded only once. This chain connects TRBV6-5 to TRBJ1-3, with no clear D. Trimming pared 7 bases from V and 15 bases from J, leaving 16 bases between. The CDR3 consists of 11 residues. The germline V gene has CDR1 MNHEY and CDR2 SVGAGI. In DNA, the CDR3 is TGTGCCAGCAACGACCGGACGGGAGAATATTTT. Translated: CASNDRTGEYF.

This clone was found once. V usage is TRBV6-5 and J usage is TRBJ1-1; D gene uncertain. V lost 9 bases, J lost 0 bases, and 17 bases lay in between. Germline lookup yields CDR1 MNHEY and CDR2 SVGAGI. The CDR3 totals 15 residues. The CDR3 sequence is CARRVVGSMNTEAFF. CDR3 in DNA: TGTGCCAGACGGGTTGTGGGTTCCATGAACACTGAAGCTTTCTTT.

A remark on this clone: The germline gene is not matched at one end of the junction; a read error may be the cause. Other DNA sequences in the sample encode the same CDR3. This sequence joins TRBV4-2 and TRBJ1-3, with D unresolved. The germline CDR1 and CDR2 sequences are LGHNA and YNFKEQ. This CDR3 comprises 15 residues. Written as DNA, the CDR3 is TGTGCCAGCAAAACCAACTCAGGATCTGGAAACACCATATACTTT. Translation: CASKTNSGSGNTIYF.

CDR3: CASSLVGGTTEAFF. As DNA, the CDR3 is TGTGCCAGCAGCTTAGTAGGGGGAACCACTGAAGCTTTCTTT. The chain is built from TRBV7-9 and TRBJ1-1, with D maybe TRBD1 (6 bases). Trimming removed 1 base from V and 4 bases from J, with 10 bases in between. The germline gives CDR1 SEHNR, CDR2 FQNEAQ (reference sequence). The CDR3 has 14 amino acids.

The genes are TRBV4-1 and TRBJ2-7; 7 bases match TRBD1. The CDR3 is made up of 15 amino acids. Per germline, CDR1 MGHRA and CDR2 YSYEKL. J was trimmed by 6 bases and V by 1 base; bases with no gene match: 9. The DNA of the CDR3 is TGCGCCAGCAGCCAAGTCGGACAGGTTCCTGGCGAGCAGTACTTC. Residues: CASSQVGQVPGEQYF.

The chain recombines TRBV18 with TRBJ2-5; 7 bases match TRBD2. The CDR3 is 15 amino acids. Trimming took 6 bases from V and 1 from J; bases not matched to a gene: 8. The germline V gene has CDR1 KGHSH and CDR2 LQKENI. The CDR3 spells CASSGAASGQETQYF. In nucleotides, the CDR3 is TGTGCCAGCTCCGGGGCGGCTAGCGGCCAAGAGACCCAGTACTTC.

V usage is TRBV5-4 and J usage is TRBJ2-5, with 10 bases aligning to TRBD2. The ends lost 0 bases at V and 5 bases at J; junction bases unmatched: 10. The CDR3 is 17 residues long. Germline CDR1 and CDR2: SGHNT and YYREEE (reference sequence). The CDR3 DNA follows: TGTGCCAGCAGCTTGGGTAGTCCTAGCGGGGGCGGGGAGACCCAGTACTTC. It translates to CASSLGSPSGGGETQYF.

The chain couples TRBV2 to TRBJ2-1, with 7 nucleotides matching TRBD2. J was trimmed by 5 bases and V by 6 bases; bases with no gene match: 7. The length of the CDR3 is 14 residues. Germline V lookup: CDR1 SNHLY, CDR2 FYNNEI. In nucleotides, the CDR3 is TGTGCCAGCAGCCCCCGGACTAGGAACAATGAGCAGTTCTTC. This translates into CASSPRTRNNEQFF.

CDR3 residues: CASSWGTVSYNEQFF. The CDR3 bases are TGTGCCAGCAGCTGGGGGACAGTTTCCTACAATGAGCAGTTCTTC. This sequence joins TRBV5-4 and TRBJ2-1; the match to TRBD1 covers 7 bases. This CDR3 is 15 amino acids long. The V segment lost 3 bases and the J segment 1 base; nucleotides outside the gene matches: 4. Germline loops: CDR1 SGHNT, CDR2 YYREEE (reference sequence).

The J gene is TRBJ2-5, the V gene TRBV18; 10 bases match TRBD1. The end of the DNA fits TRBJ2-7 better, so the J call may be wrong. Germline CDR1 reads KGHSH; CDR2 reads LQKENI. The CDR3 loop spans 16 amino acids. The CDR3 loop is CASSPQLGQGTYEQYF. The CDR3 nucleotides read TGTGCCAGCTCACCCCAATTGGGACAGGGGACCTACGAGCAGTACTTC.

The chain combines TRBV9 with TRBJ2-3, with a weak D call TRBD1 (5 bases). Trimming shortened V by 3 bases and J by 6 bases, and 11 bases separated the two germline ends. The CDR3 consists of 13 residues. Germline V gene sequence: CDR1 SGDLS, CDR2 YYNGEE. The CDR3 region is CASSARTLDTQYF. The CDR3, as DNA: TGTGCCAGCAGCGCCAGGACACTCGATACGCAGTATTTT.

The count of this clone is one. This chain connects TRBV6-6 to TRBJ2-2; 9 bases fit TRBD1. This CDR3 contains 15 residues. Unmatched junction bases numbered 7, after V lost 6 bases and J lost 5 bases. Germline-derived CDR1 and CDR2 are MNHNY and SVGAGI (reference sequence). This CDR3 reads CASRPGQGGTGELFF. The CDR3 bases are TGTGCCAGCAGACCGGGACAGGGAGGGACCGGGGAGCTGTTTTTT.

This chain joins TRBV7-9 and TRBJ2-3; TRBD1 matches 8 bases. Germline trimming cut 6 bases from V and 4 bases from J; bases unmatched to any gene: 12. This CDR3 spans 16 amino acids. Germline V lookup: CDR1 SEHNR, CDR2 FQNEAQ (reference sequence). CDR3 sequence (DNA): TGTGCCAGCAGACCAGGGGGCGGCAGGGCGGCAGATACGCAGTATTTT. Amino acids: CASRPGGGRAADTQYF. The full variable domain, in which reference TRBV7-9 and TRBJ2-3 provide the parts outside the CDR3, is DTGVSQNPRHKITKRGQNVTFRCDPISEHNRLYWYRQTLGQGPEFLTYFQNEAQLEKSRLLSDRFSAERPKGSFSTLEIQRTEQGDSAMYLCASRPGGGRAADTQYFGPGTRLTVL.

By sample share, this clone is medium-sized. The chain couples TRBV6-4 to TRBJ2-3; D is perhaps TRBD2 (6 bases). The CDR3 covers 13 residues. Looked up from germline, CDR1 is MRHNA and CDR2 is SNTAGT. V lost 5 bases and J lost 0, with 6 bases in between. The CDR3 nucleotides are TGTGCCAGCAGTAGCGGGAGCACAGATACGCAGTATTTT. Translation: CASSSGSTDTQYF.

This chain uses TRBV5-1 with TRBJ2-1; 12 bases align to TRBD1. The CDR3 loop spans 15 amino acids. Germline V gives CDR1 SGHRS, CDR2 YFSETQ. J gave up 7 bases and V 4 bases, and 6 bases lay outside the gene matches. The CDR3 loop is CASSGTGGRGNEQFF. The DNA for the CDR3 is TGCGCCAGCAGCGGGACAGGGGGCCGTGGGAATGAGCAGTTCTTC.

The V and J genes are TRBV4-2 and TRBJ2-7, with TRBD2 matching over 8 bases. This CDR3 has 15 amino acids. The V segment lost 3 bases and the J segment 7 bases; nucleotides outside the gene matches: 11. Germline loops: CDR1 LGHNA, CDR2 YNFKEQ. The CDR3 sequence is CASSQILADTSEQYF. The CDR3 DNA follows: TGTGCCAGCAGCCAGATACTAGCGGACACCTCAGAGCAGTACTTC.

The chain has TRBV5-4 and TRBJ2-5; 12 positions agree with TRBD2. The DNA end favors TRBJ2-7, so the J call may be wrong. The V gene's germline CDR1 is SGHNT and CDR2 YYREEE (reference sequence). This CDR3 spans 17 amino acids. The DNA for the CDR3 is TGTGCCAGCAGCTTGACTAGCGGGAGGACAACCTCCTACGAGCAGTACTTC. Translation gives CASSLTSGRTTSYEQYF.

The chain is built from TRBV19 and TRBJ2-2; maybe TRBD1 (5 bases). CDR1 and CDR2 from the germline V gene are LNHDA and SQIVND (reference sequence). V shed 6 bases and J shed 0 bases, with 11 bases lying between them. The CDR3 covers 15 residues. The CDR3 protein is CASRGRTTNTGELFF. Written as DNA, the CDR3 is TGTGCCAGTAGGGGGCGAACGACGAACACCGGGGAGCTGTTTTTT.

This chain links TRBV7-3 with TRBJ1-1, with 8 bases aligning to TRBD1. The germline gives CDR1 SGHTA, CDR2 FQGTGA. V was pared by 2 bases and J by 1 base, with 6 bases of the junction left unmatched. The CDR3 length is 16 residues. For the CDR3, the DNA is TGTGCCAGCAGCTTACTTCCCGGGACAGGGAACACTGAAGCTTTCTTT. Encoded protein: CASSLLPGTGNTEAFF.

A single count supports this clone. The chain has TRBV7-3 and TRBJ2-1; no clear D gene. V lost 0 bases and J 6 bases, leaving 9 bases between the germline ends. CDR3 length: 14 residues. Per the germline V gene, CDR1 is SGHTA and CDR2 is FQGTGA. This CDR3 is CASSLTLGSNEQFF. CDR3 bases: TGTGCCAGCAGCTTAACCCTAGGATCCAATGAGCAGTTCTTC.

The chain uses TRBV27 and TRBJ1-2; D may be TRBD1 (6 bases). CDR3 length: 14 amino acids. From germline, CDR1 is MNHEY and CDR2 SMNVEV (reference sequence). V lost 5 bases to trimming and J lost 5 bases, with 15 bases between them. CDR3 protein: CASSPTGPSYGYTF. The CDR3 DNA follows: TGTGCCAGCAGTCCCACAGGGCCTTCGTATGGCTACACCTTC.

This chain joins TRBV6-5 and TRBJ1-2; D not resolved. V was trimmed by 5 bases and J by 4 bases, leaving 11 bases between them. Germline CDR1 and CDR2: MNHEY and SVGAGI. This CDR3 has 13 residues. CDR3: CASSKRERYGYTF. In nucleotides, the CDR3 is TGTGCCAGCAGTAAACGGGAACGCTATGGCTACACCTTC.

V is TRBV10-2 and J is TRBJ2-5; D unclear. The V gene's germline CDR1 is WSHSY and CDR2 SAAADI. V lost 5 bases and J lost 2, with 6 bases in between. The CDR3 sequence is 12 residues long. CDR3 loop: CASSNKQETQYF. CDR3 DNA sequence: TGCGCCAGCAGTAACAAACAAGAGACCCAGTACTTC.

The sample holds a few counts of this clone. The chain is built from TRBV5-6 and TRBJ1-3; 7 bases line up with TRBD1. CDR1 is SGHDT, CDR2 YYEEEE, per germline. The CDR3 extends over 17 amino acids. Trimming took 2 bases from V and 0 from J; bases not matched to a gene: 8. CDR3 nucleotides: TGTGCCAGCAGCTTAGGAATTCAGGGGGTCTCTGGAAACACCATATATTTT. Its protein product is CASSLGIQGVSGNTIYF.

The rearrangement links TRBV6-1 to TRBJ1-4; maybe TRBD1 (5 bases). CDR1 is MNHNS and CDR2 is SASEGT in the germline V gene. The CDR3 is made up of 17 amino acids. V shed 2 bases and J shed 7 bases, with 20 bases lying between them. The CDR3 here is CASSERGVWGSPEKLFF. The CDR3 coding sequence is TGTGCCAGCAGTGAACGGGGGGTGTGGGGGTCCCCTGAAAAACTGTTTTTT.

This clone was counted between two and nine times. The gene calls are TRBV5-6 and TRBJ2-7; 9 bases align to TRBD1. The CDR3 contains 14 residues. The J segment lost 3 bases and the V segment lost 4 bases, leaving 5 bases of the junction unmatched. CDR1 and CDR2 (germline): SGHDT, YYEEEE. The DNA of the CDR3 is TGTGCCAGCAGCGGTACAGGGGGCGGCTACGAGCAGTACTTC. Its translation is CASSGTGGGYEQYF.